Below, 2 T cell receptor beta chains from the same sample are listed, as sequenced in a study of T-cell reconstitution after alpha-beta-depleted transplantation in children. The TCRbeta library was prepared with unique molecular identifiers. TCRdb analysed the PCR reads with MiXCR anew, one entry per CDR3 protein. The sample records about 500,000 distinct CDR3 sequences, about an eighth being singletons. The sample was PBMCs, mostly from graft donor cells, taken 180 days after TCRalphabeta/CD19-depleted stem cell transplant. Every receptor here comes from a female patient younger than 10 who had a stem cell transplant for aplastic anemia, so the T cells may come from the graft donor.

This clonotype came up a few times. The rearrangement links TRBV27 to TRBJ2-5; D ambiguous. The CDR3 has 15 residues. V dropped 7 bases and J dropped 1 base, with 16 bases sitting between them. Germline V lookup: CDR1 MNHEY, CDR2 SMNVEV (reference sequence). DNA for the CDR3: TGTGCCAGCAATCCCTTTCCCTCGGCCCAAGAGACCCAGTACTTC. Translation gives CASNPFPSAQETQYF.

This clonotype has more than one count but fewer than ten. This chain joins TRBV5-1 and TRBJ2-1; 8 bases fit TRBD2. CDR3 size: 17 residues. Germline V lookup: CDR1 SGHRS, CDR2 YFSETQ. After removal of 4 bases from V and 5 bases from J, the junction contained 14 bases not matched to a gene. CDR3 in amino acids: CASSPGGGGQLNNEQFF. In nucleotides, the CDR3 is TGCGCCAGCAGCCCCGGAGGCGGGGGGCAGCTAAACAATGAGCAGTTCTTC.